One sample yielded the 2 T cell receptor beta chains listed below, sequenced in a study of T cell repertoires in cytomegalovirus infection. No cognate antigen is known for these TCRs. A single record per CDR3 protein comes from TCRdb applying MiXCR to the reads. The table lists 700,000 to 950,000 distinct CDR3 sequences, about 33% of them singletons, with around an eighth in the top ten. This specimen was cultured CD8+ T cells from PBMCs, taken from culture after CMV antigen stimulation. The receptors originated from a human donor in good health (CMV status not recorded). Some clones in this sample may be carry-over from other donors' samples.

In its sample, this clonotype was seen many times. The V and J genes are TRBV27 and TRBJ2-3, with D possibly matching TRBD1 (5 bases). Germline V gene data show CDR1 as MNHEY and CDR2 as SMNVEV (reference sequence). This CDR3 is 14 amino acids long. V lost 0 bases to trimming and J lost 5 bases, with 9 bases between them. The CDR3 bases are TGTGCCAGCAGTTTATCGGGGCACGGAGATACGCAGTATTTT. Encoded protein: CASSLSGHGDTQYF.

This clonotype was observed a handful of times. This chain links TRBV6-6 with TRBJ1-3; possible D gene TRBD1, 6 bases. CDR1 and CDR2 (germline): MNHNY, SVGAGI (reference sequence). Trimming left V 8 bases short and J 6 bases short, with 11 bases between. The CDR3 runs to 12 residues. The CDR3 DNA sequence: TGTGCCAGCGTGGGGGCGGAAAACACCATATATTTT. This gives the protein CASVGAENTIYF.